This TCR beta chain was recorded in a study of neurological immune-mediated disorders. Points from the study as a whole: Private repertoires in all groups were suggested by the finding that expanded clones across subjects shared no CDR3 amino acid sequences. HTLV-1-associated myelopathy displayed the greatest TCR clonal expansion, and multiple sclerosis exhibited the smallest, lower than that of healthy controls.

MiXCR, run by TCRdb on the 5' RACE reads, gives a single entry per CDR3 protein. This table has around 23,000 distinct CDR3 sequences, over 10% appearing once. This clonotype was seen ten or more times. Its antigen is still unknown. V was trimmed by 6 bases and J by 6 bases, leaving 15 bases between them. Germline V gives CDR1 SNHLY, CDR2 FYNNEI. The CDR3 runs to 14 residues. The sample consisted of PBMCs. The source is a woman aged 35 to 49 with HTLV-1-associated myelopathy (HAM/TSP). This chain joins TRBV2 and TRBJ1-5; weak D call: TRBD1 (5 bases). The chain's CDR3 is CASSPGRQGQPQHF. The DNA for the CDR3 is TGTGCCAGCAGCCCCGGGCGTCAGGGTCAGCCCCAGCATTTT.